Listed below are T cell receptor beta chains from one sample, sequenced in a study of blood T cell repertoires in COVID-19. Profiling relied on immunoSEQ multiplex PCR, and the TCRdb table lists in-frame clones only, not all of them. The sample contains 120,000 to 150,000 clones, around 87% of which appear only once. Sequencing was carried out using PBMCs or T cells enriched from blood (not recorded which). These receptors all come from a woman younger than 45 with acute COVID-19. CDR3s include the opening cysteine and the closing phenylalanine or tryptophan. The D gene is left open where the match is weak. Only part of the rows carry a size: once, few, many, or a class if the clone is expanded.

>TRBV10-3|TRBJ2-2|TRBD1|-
CAISRLHSDRGAGELFF
TGTGCCATCAGTCGACTTCATAGTGACAGGGGGGCCGGGGAGCTGTTTTTT
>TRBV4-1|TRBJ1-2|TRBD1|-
CASSPGDSGLLVYGYTF
TGCGCCAGCAGCCCGGGGGACAGCGGGTTATTAGTCTATGGCTACACCTTC
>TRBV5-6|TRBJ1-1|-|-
CASSLVTGKVTEAFF
TGTGCCAGCAGCTTGGTGACAGGAAAGGTCACTGAAGCTTTCTTT
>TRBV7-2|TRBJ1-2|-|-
CASSLSQNYGYTF
TGTGCCAGCAGCTTAAGTCAGAACTATGGCTACACCTTC
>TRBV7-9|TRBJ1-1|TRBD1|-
CASSTGGNTEAFF
TGTGCCAGCTCGACAGGGGGGAACACTGAAGCTTTCTTT
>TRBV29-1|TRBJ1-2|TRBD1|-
CSVARQGGNYGYTF
TGCAGCGTAGCCCGACAGGGGGGGAACTATGGCTACACCTTC
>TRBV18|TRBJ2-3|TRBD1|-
CASSPGQGRDTQYF
TGTGCCAGCTCACCGGGACAGGGCCGAGATACGCAGTATTTT
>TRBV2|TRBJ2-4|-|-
CASSTDRQSDIQYF
TGTGCCAGCAGCACCGATCGACAGTCAGACATTCAGTACTTC
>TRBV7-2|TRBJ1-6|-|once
CASSLVSGDSPLHF
TGTGCCAGCAGCTTAGTGTCAGGGGATTCACCCCTCCACTTT
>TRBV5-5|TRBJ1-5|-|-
CASSFLLGGQPQHF
TGTGCCAGCAGCTTCCTCCTAGGAGGTCAGCCCCAGCATTTT
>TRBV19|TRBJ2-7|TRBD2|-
CASSSTSGRSYEQYF
TGTGCCAGTAGTAGTACTAGCGGGAGATCCTACGAGCAGTACTTC
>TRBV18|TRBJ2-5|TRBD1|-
CASSPRGQGAGETQYF
TGTGCCAGCTCACCGAGAGGACAGGGGGCGGGAGAGACCCAGTACTTC
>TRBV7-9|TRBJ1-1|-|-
CASSLDPTGRPEAFF
TGTGCCAGCAGCTTAGATCCAACCGGGAGGCCTGAAGCTTTCTTT
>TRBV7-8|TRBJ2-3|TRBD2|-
CASSREGGQPEVTQYF
TGTGCCAGCAGCAGGGAGGGCGGGCAACCTGAGGTTACGCAGTATTTT
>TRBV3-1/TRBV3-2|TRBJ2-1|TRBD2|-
CASSLRTSGITNEQFF
TGTGCCAGCAGCCTTAGGACTAGCGGGATAACGAATGAGCAGTTCTTC
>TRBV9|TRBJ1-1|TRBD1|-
CASSKQGSTEAFF
TGTGCCAGCAGCAAACAGGGGAGCACTGAAGCTTTCTTT
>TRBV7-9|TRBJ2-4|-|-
CASSPNAGLYIQYF
TGTGCCAGCAGCCCAAACGCCGGTTTATACATTCAGTACTTC
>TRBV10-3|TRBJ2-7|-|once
CATRTIDPEQYF
TGTGCCACCCGGACTATTGACCCCGAGCAGTACTTC
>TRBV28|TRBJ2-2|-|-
CASSQTRVSEELFF
TGTGCCAGCAGTCAGACCAGGGTTTCCGAGGAGCTGTTTTTT
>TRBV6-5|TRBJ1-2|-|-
CASDRKTGTNYGYTF
TGTGCCAGCGACCGTAAGACCGGGACAAACTATGGCTACACCTTC
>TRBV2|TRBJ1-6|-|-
CASSEGAGALHF
TGTGCCAGCAGTGAGGGGGCGGGGGCCCTCCACTTT
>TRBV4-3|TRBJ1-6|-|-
CASSQRARDNSPLHF
TGCGCCAGCAGCCAACGCGCGAGGGATAATTCACCCCTCCACTTT
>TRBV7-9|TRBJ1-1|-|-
CASSLGGVGTEAFF
TGTGCCAGCAGCTTAGGGGGGGTTGGAACTGAAGCTTTCTTT
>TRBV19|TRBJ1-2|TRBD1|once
CASSTRTGGLTNYGYTF
TGTGCCAGTAGTACCCGGACAGGGGGCCTTACCAACTATGGCTACACCTTC
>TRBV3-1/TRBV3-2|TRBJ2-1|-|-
CASSQVGRNEQFF
TGTGCCAGCAGCCAAGTAGGCAGGAATGAGCAGTTCTTC
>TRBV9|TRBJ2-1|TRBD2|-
CASSVDLAGVVDEQFF
TGTGCCAGCAGCGTAGATCTAGCGGGAGTTGTAGATGAGCAGTTCTTC
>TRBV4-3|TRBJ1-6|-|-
CASSQEPQGSSSPLHF
TGCGCCAGCAGCCAAGAACCACAGGGAAGTAGTTCACCCCTCCACTTT
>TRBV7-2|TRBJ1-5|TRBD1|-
CASSYRGRDQPQHF
TGTGCCAGCAGTTACAGGGGGCGTGATCAGCCCCAGCATTTT
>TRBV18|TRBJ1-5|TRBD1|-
CASSPQDRGSHQPQHF
TGTGCCAGCTCACCGCAGGACAGGGGCTCCCATCAGCCCCAGCATTTT
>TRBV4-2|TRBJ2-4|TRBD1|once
CASRQVEAGGNIQYF
TGTGCCAGCAGACAGGTTGAGGCAGGGGGAAACATTCAGTACTTC
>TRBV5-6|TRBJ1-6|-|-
CASSSGGTSYSSYNSPLHF
TGTGCCAGCAGCTCGGGGGGGACTAGTTACAGCTCCTATAATTCACCCCTCCACTTT
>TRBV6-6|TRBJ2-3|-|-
CASTWDYTQYF
TGTGCCAGCACCTGGGACTATACGCAGTATTTT
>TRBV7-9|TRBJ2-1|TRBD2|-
CASSLVASGEYNEQFF
TGTGCCAGCAGCTTAGTGGCTAGCGGGGAATACAATGAGCAGTTCTTC
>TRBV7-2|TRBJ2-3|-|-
CASSLSGPAQYF
TGTGCCAGCAGCCTGAGCGGCCCGGCGCAGTATTTT
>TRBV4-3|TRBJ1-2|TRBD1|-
CASSQTGGGYGYTF
TGCGCCAGCAGCCAGACAGGGGGCGGCTATGGCTACACCTTC
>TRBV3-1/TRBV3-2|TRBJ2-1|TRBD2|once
CASSQGLAGGVHNEQFF
TGTGCCAGCAGCCAGGGGCTAGCGGGAGGTGTCCACAATGAGCAGTTCTTC
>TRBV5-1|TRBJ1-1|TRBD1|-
CASRLRQGTNTEAFF
TGCGCCAGCAGATTAAGACAGGGGACGAACACTGAAGCTTTCTTT
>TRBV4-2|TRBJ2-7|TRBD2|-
CASSPLGTSGTYEQYF
TGTGCCAGCAGCCCGCTTGGGACTAGCGGGACCTACGAGCAGTACTTC
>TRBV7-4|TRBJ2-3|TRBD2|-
CASNPEGSGSADTQYF
TGTGCCAGCAACCCAGAAGGGAGCGGGAGTGCAGATACGCAGTATTTT
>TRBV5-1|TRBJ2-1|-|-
CASSFSPSYNEQFF
TGCGCCAGCAGCTTTTCCCCTTCCTACAATGAGCAGTTCTTC
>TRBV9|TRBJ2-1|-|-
CASSPEDYHNEQFF
TGTGCCAGCAGCCCAGAGGACTACCACAATGAGCAGTTCTTC
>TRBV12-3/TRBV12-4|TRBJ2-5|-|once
CASSPQEQETQYF
TGTGCCAGCAGTCCCCAGGAACAAGAGACCCAGTACTTC
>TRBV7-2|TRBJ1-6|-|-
CASSSGTRNSPLHF
TGTGCCAGCAGCTCCGGGACACGGAATTCACCCCTCCACTTT
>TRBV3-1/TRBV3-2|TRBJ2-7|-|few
CASSQSDGAYEQYF
TGTGCCAGCAGCCAATCAGACGGAGCCTACGAGCAGTACTTC
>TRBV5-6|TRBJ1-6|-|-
CASSLGGRGTSPLHF
TGTGCCAGCAGCTTGGGCGGCAGGGGTACGTCACCCCTTCACTTT
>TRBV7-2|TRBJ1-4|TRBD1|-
CASSLTGSDEKLFF
TGTGCCAGCAGCTTGACAGGGTCCGATGAAAAACTGTTTTTT
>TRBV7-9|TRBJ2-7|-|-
CASSMKDKPSYEQYF
TGTGCCAGCAGCATGAAGGACAAACCCTCCTACGAGCAGTACTTC
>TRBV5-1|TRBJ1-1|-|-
CASSQTVTGKGSEAFF
TGCGCCAGCAGCCAAACCGTTACAGGGAAGGGAAGTGAAGCTTTCTTT
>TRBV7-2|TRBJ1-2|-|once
CASSPAPPTAGYGYTF
TGTGCCAGCAGTCCCGCCCCCCCAACGGCAGGCTATGGCTACACCTTC
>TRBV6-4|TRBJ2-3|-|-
CASSERETDTQYF
TGTGCCAGCAGTGAGAGGGAGACGGATACGCAGTATTTT
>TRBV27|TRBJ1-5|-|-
CASSIMGGGNQPQHF
TGTGCCAGCAGTATAATGGGGGGTGGCAATCAGCCCCAGCATTTT
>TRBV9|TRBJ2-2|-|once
CASSVASVSGELFF
TGTGCCAGCAGCGTAGCCTCGGTTTCCGGGGAGCTGTTTTTT
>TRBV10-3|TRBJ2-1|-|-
CAISGQVSYNEQFF
TGTGCCATCAGTGGGCAGGTATCCTACAATGAGCAGTTCTTC
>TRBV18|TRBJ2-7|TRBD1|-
CASSRTGRGEQYF
TGTGCCAGCTCACGGACAGGCAGGGGGGAGCAGTACTTC
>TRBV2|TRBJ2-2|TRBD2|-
CASFPNSGSVTGELFF
TGTGCCAGCTTTCCAAATAGCGGGAGCGTCACCGGGGAGCTGTTTTTT